This entry features one T cell receptor beta chain sequence. Its antigen is as yet unknown. This sample is part of a study of cytomegalovirus exposure and HLA in healthy donors. Study observations and caveats: Using a false discovery rate of 0.05, a later analysis showed that 16,951 TCR beta sequences were associated with HLA alleles. Looking again later, the authors saw that most CMV-associated TCR beta chains seemed HLA-restricted.

V lost 3 bases to trimming and J lost 7 bases; unmatched junction nucleotides: 7. CDR1 is MNHEY and CDR2 is SMNVEV in the germline V gene (reference sequence). The CDR3 totals 14 residues. 60 Vbeta and 13 Jbeta primers were used in PCR. Libraries were prepared by immunoSEQ multiplex PCR; TCRdb keeps only in-frame clonotypes and omits some of them. The sample lists about 140,000 clones; roughly 76% were seen once. The gene calls are TRBV27 and TRBJ1-2, with 8 bases lining up with TRBD1. This sequence originates from a human donor in good health. Sequenced input: PBMCs. The CDR3 DNA reads TGTGCCAGCAGTTTGGTGCAGGGGGCTGGTGGCTACACCTTC. It codes for CASSLVQGAGGYTF.